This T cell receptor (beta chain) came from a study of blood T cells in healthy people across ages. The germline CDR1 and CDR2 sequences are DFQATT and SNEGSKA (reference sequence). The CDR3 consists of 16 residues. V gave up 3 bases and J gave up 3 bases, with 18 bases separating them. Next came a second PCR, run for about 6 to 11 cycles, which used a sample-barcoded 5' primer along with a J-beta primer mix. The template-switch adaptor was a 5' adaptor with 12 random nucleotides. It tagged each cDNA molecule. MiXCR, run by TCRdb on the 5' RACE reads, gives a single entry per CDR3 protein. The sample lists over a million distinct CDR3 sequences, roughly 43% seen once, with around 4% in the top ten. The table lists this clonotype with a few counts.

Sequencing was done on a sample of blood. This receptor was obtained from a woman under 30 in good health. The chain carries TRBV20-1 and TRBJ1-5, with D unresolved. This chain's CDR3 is CSARSAGNGPNQPQHF. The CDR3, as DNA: TGCAGTGCTAGGAGTGCCGGCAATGGCCCCAATCAGCCCCAGCATTTT.